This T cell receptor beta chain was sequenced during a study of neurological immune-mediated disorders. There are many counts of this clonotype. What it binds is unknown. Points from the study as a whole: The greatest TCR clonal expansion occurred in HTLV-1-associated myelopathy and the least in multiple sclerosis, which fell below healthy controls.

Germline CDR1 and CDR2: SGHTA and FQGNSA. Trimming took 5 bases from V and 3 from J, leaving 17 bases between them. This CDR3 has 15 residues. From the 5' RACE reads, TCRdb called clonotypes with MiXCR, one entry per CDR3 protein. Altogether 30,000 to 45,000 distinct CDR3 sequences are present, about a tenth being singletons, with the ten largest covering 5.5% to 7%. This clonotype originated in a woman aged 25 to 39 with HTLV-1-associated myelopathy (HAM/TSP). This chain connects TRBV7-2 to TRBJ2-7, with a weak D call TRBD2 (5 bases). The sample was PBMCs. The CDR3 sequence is CASSKGPAVNYEQYF. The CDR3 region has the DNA TGTGCCAGCAGCAAAGGTCCAGCGGTGAACTACGAGCAGTACTTC.